This TCR beta chain emerged from a study of shared clonotypes between healthy human individuals. Study outcomes and limitations: Unshared clonotypes carried lower generation probabilities than those common to all four donors.

On this clone: Its target is unknown.

Between the trimmed V and J ends, which lost 0 bases and 2 bases, there was a span of 17 bases. The CDR3 runs 18 residues. Germline CDR1 and CDR2: LGHNA and YSLEER. Sequencing used immunoSEQ multiplex PCR; TCRdb keeps in-frame clones, though not all of them. The profile covers 1.5 million to 2.5 million clones, with roughly 94% appearing a single time and 1.2% taken by the ten largest. Naive CD8 isolation took CD45RO-negative cells positively selected for CCR7 and excluded terminally differentiated effector memory CD45RA+ cells. This clonotype was obtained from a man aged 18 to 35 in good health. The chain uses TRBV4-3 and TRBJ2-4, with D unresolved. The sample was naive CD8+ T cells sorted from blood. The CDR3 sequence is CASSQDLGITTPKNIQYF. As DNA, the CDR3 is TGCGCCAGCAGCCAAGATCTCGGCATAACGACTCCCAAAAACATTCAGTACTTC.